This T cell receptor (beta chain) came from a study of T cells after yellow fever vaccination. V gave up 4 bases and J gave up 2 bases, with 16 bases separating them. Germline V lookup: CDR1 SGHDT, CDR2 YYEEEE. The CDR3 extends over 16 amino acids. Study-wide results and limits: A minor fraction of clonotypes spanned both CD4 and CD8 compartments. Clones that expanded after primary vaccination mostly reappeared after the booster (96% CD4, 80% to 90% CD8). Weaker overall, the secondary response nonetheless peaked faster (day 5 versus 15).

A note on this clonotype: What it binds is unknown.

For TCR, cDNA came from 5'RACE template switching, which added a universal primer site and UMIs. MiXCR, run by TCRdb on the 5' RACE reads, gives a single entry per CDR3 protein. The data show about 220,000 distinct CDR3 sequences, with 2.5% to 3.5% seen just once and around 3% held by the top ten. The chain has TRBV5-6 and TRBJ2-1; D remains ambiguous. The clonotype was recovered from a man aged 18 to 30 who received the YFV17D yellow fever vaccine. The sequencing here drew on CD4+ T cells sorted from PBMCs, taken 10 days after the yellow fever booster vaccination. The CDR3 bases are TGTGCCAGCAGCGAGCTGGGCAGGCAAGCCTACAATGAGCAGTTCTTC. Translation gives CASSELGRQAYNEQFF.